These 32 T cell receptor beta chains came from one sample sequenced in a study of blood T cell repertoires in COVID-19. The repertoire was sequenced with immunoSEQ multiplex PCR; TCRdb's copy has only in-frame clones and lacks some. The data show 150,000 to 200,000 clones, with 83% seen just once and roughly 18% held by the top ten. The sample consisted of peripheral blood. The receptors here all came from a woman aged 70-85 years who had recovered from COVID-19.

The gene calls are TRBV7-9 and TRBJ1-4, with a possible D match to TRBD1 (5 bases). Germline V gene sequence: CDR1 SEHNR, CDR2 FQNEAQ (reference sequence). This CDR3 has 13 residues. Deletions cut 5 bases from V and 8 bases from J, with 12 bases between. CDR3 loop: CASSPEGREKLFF. CDR3 coding DNA: TGTGCCAGCAGCCCTGAGGGGAGGGAAAAACTGTTTTTT.

The gene calls are TRBV23-1 and TRBJ1-5; 8 bases line up with TRBD1. TRBV23-1 is filed as an ORF, its function uncertain. This CDR3 contains 18 residues. The junction had 16 bases not matched to a gene; V was cut back by 4 bases and J by 5 bases. CDR3 protein: CASSPQDREPYFYQPQHF. CDR3 sequence (DNA): TGCGCCAGCAGTCCGCAGGACAGGGAACCCTACTTTTATCAGCCCCAGCATTTT.

The rearrangement links TRBV2 to TRBJ2-2; 8 bases are a match to TRBD2. CDR3 length: 15 residues. V dropped 2 bases and J dropped 4; count of bases not matched to a gene: 3. Per the germline V gene, CDR1 is SNHLY and CDR2 is FYNNEI. This CDR3 reads CASSEWLAGTGELFF. The CDR3 bases are TGTGCCAGCAGTGAATGGCTAGCGGGCACCGGGGAGCTGTTTTTT.

The J gene is TRBJ1-1, the V gene TRBV9; TRBD1 aligns across 10 bases. CDR1 is SGDLS and CDR2 is YYNGEE in the germline V gene. J was trimmed by 3 bases and V by 3 bases; bases with no gene match: 5. There are 15 residues in the CDR3. The CDR3 DNA reads as TGTGCCAGCAGCGGACAGGGGGCGCCGGACACTGAAGCTTTCTTT. Its translation: CASSGQGAPDTEAFF.

J is TRBJ1-5 and V is TRBV12-3 or TRBV12-4; tentative D call: TRBD1 (5 bases). The V end was cut by 3 bases, the J end by 6 bases, with 9 bases between. This CDR3 is 13 amino acids long. CDR3 in amino acids: CASSLWGGQPQHF. The CDR3 nucleotides are TGTGCCAGCAGTTTGTGGGGGGGTCAGCCCCAGCATTTT.

This chain connects TRBV3-1 (or the pseudogene TRBV3-2) to TRBJ1-5; 11 nucleotides line up with TRBD1. Germline V CDR1 and CDR2: LGHDT, YNNKEL (reference sequence). The CDR3 consists of 14 residues. Unmatched junction bases numbered 7, after V lost 1 base and J lost 14 bases. CDR3 nucleotide sequence: TGTGCCAGCAGCCAAGTACAGGGGACAGGGGGGGAGCATTTT. It codes for CASSQVQGTGGEHF.

V is TRBV6-6 and J is TRBJ2-3; 8 nucleotides agree with TRBD2. CDR3 length: 16 residues. J was trimmed by 3 bases and V by 6 bases; bases with no gene match: 11. The germline V gene encodes CDR1 MNHNY and CDR2 SVGAGI (reference sequence). Here the CDR3 reads CASSLPASGWTDTQYF. In DNA form, the CDR3 reads TGTGCCAGCAGCCTACCCGCTAGCGGGTGGACAGATACGCAGTATTTT.

CDR3: CASSRVDSNQPQHF. CDR3 in DNA: TGTGCCAGCAGCCGAGTCGATAGCAATCAGCCCCAGCATTTT. V gene TRBV2 combines with J gene TRBJ1-5; D call uncertain. Germline V lookup: CDR1 SNHLY, CDR2 FYNNEI. V was trimmed by 6 bases and J by 0 bases, leaving 9 bases between them. The CDR3 consists of 14 residues.

The chain links TRBV2 to TRBJ1-6; 8 nucleotides match TRBD1. Germline loops: CDR1 SNHLY, CDR2 FYNNEI. The CDR3 spans 14 residues. The junction had 9 bases not matched to a gene; V was cut back by 6 bases and J by 11 bases. In DNA, the CDR3 is TGTGCCAGCAGCCTGGCAGGGGGCATGGCACCCCTCCACTTT. Translating gives CASSLAGGMAPLHF.

The V call is TRBV6-5, the J call TRBJ2-3; 7 positions match TRBD2. Germline assignment: CDR1 MNHEY and CDR2 SVGAGI. The CDR3 length is 13 residues. J was trimmed by 6 bases and V by 10 bases; bases with no gene match: 10. The CDR3 spells CATAASGADTQYF. CDR3 DNA sequence: TGTGCCACCGCCGCCAGCGGGGCCGATACGCAGTATTTT.

This sequence joins TRBV19 and TRBJ2-7, with TRBD1 matching 7 bases. The CDR3 spans 13 residues. The junction had 3 bases not matched to a gene; V was cut back by 5 bases and J by 2 bases. CDR1 and CDR2 from the germline V gene are LNHDA and SQIVND (reference sequence). The CDR3 spells CASSWDRTYEQYF. CDR3 in DNA: TGTGCCAGTAGTTGGGACAGAACCTACGAGCAGTACTTC.

V and J are TRBV5-1 and TRBJ2-7; D gene unclear. The CDR3 covers 13 residues. Germline values: CDR1 SGHRS, CDR2 YFSETQ. V lost 4 bases to trimming and J lost 4 bases, with 12 bases between them. Here the CDR3 DNA reads TGCGCCAGCAGCCCCCGGTTTACGTACGAGCAGTACTTC. It yields the protein CASSPRFTYEQYF.

The rearrangement links TRBV6-5 to TRBJ1-6; 8 nucleotides align to TRBD1. The CDR3 is 14 residues long. Losses at the gene ends were 5 bases for V and 7 bases for J; bases not matched to a gene: 4. CDR1 and CDR2 (germline): MNHEY, SVGAGI. The CDR3 loop is CASSRTGINSPLHF. The CDR3 DNA follows: TGTGCCAGCAGTCGGACAGGGATCAATTCACCCCTCCACTTT.

The rearrangement joins TRBV19 to TRBJ2-1; TRBD1 might be the D (5 bases). CDR1 and CDR2 (germline): LNHDA, SQIVND (reference sequence). This CDR3 region has 15 residues. With 4 bases removed from V and 6 bases from J, the gap between germline ends came to 16 bases. The CDR3 loop is CASSTSGPGPNEQFF. CDR3 coding DNA: TGTGCCAGTAGTACGTCAGGGCCCGGTCCCAATGAGCAGTTCTTC.

This clone was detected once. CDR3 amino acids: CASRHQGQGNYGYTF. In nucleotides, the CDR3 is TGTGCCAGCAGGCACCAGGGACAGGGGAACTATGGCTACACCTTC. V usage is TRBV6-6 and J usage is TRBJ1-2; 10 bases align to TRBD1. Unmatched junction bases numbered 6, after V lost 6 bases and J lost 2 bases. The CDR3 length is 15 residues. The germline V gene has CDR1 MNHNY and CDR2 SVGAGI (reference sequence).

The chain uses TRBV3-1 (or the pseudogene TRBV3-2) and TRBJ2-1; 11 nucleotides match TRBD2. From germline, CDR1 is LGHDT and CDR2 YNNKEL (reference sequence). Trimming cost V 5 bases and J 6 bases; bases outside gene matches: 0. This CDR3 comprises 13 residues. DNA of the CDR3: TGTGCCAGCAGCGGGACTAGCGGCAATGAGCAGTTCTTC. Translation gives CASSGTSGNEQFF.

The CDR3 reads CASSVTSGGGNTIYF. As DNA, the CDR3 is TGTGCCAGCTCAGTCACCTCGGGTGGCGGAAACACCATATATTTT. V and J are TRBV18 and TRBJ1-3; D is ambiguous. Trimming cost V 5 bases and J 4 bases, with 15 bases left between them. Germline loops: CDR1 KGHSH, CDR2 LQKENI. This CDR3 is built from 15 residues. Based on the CDR3 plus reference TRBV18 and TRBJ1-3, the full variable domain is NAGVMQNPRHLVRRRGQEARLRCSPMKGHSHVYWYRQLPEEGLKFMVYLQKENIIDESGMPKERFSAEFPKEGPSILRIQQVVRGDSAAYFCASSVTSGGGNTIYFGEGSWLTVV.

The chain recombines TRBV6-2 or TRBV6-3 with TRBJ1-1; the match to TRBD1 covers 8 bases. V gave up 4 bases and J gave up 1 base; unmatched junction bases: 5. The germline V gene has CDR1 MNHEY and CDR2 SVGEGT. CDR3 length: 15 amino acids. The CDR3 reads CASSSPGTGNTEAFF. Here the CDR3 DNA reads TGTGCCAGCAGTTCACCCGGGACAGGGAACACTGAAGCTTTCTTT.

The gene calls are TRBV28 and TRBJ2-7; 7 bases align to TRBD1. V was pared by 4 bases and J by 4 bases, with 4 bases of the junction left unmatched. The CDR3 spans 13 residues. From germline, CDR1 is MDHEN and CDR2 SYDVKM. The CDR3 protein is CASSWDSLYEQYF. The CDR3 bases are TGTGCCAGCAGTTGGGACAGCCTGTACGAGCAGTACTTC.

The V gene is TRBV5-4, the J gene TRBJ2-7; D perhaps matches TRBD2 (6 bases). Trimming left V 4 bases short and J 6 bases short, with 17 bases between. This CDR3 contains 14 residues. Germline CDR1 and CDR2: SGHNT and YYREEE (reference sequence). The CDR3, as DNA: TGTGCCAGCAGCCCGCAGGTCGGCGGGGTCGAGCAGTACTTC. This translates into CASSPQVGGVEQYF.

The V and J genes are TRBV7-9 and TRBJ1-1, with D tentatively TRBD1 (5 bases). CDR3 size: 14 residues. V lost 5 bases and J 2 bases, leaving 12 bases between the germline ends. The germline CDR1 and CDR2 sequences are SEHNR and FQNEAQ (reference sequence). CDR3 loop: CASSPRTPNTEAFF. The CDR3 nucleotides are TGTGCCAGCAGCCCCCGGACACCAAACACTGAAGCTTTCTTT.

The table lists this clone with a few counts. The chain uses TRBV2 and TRBJ2-5, with D perhaps TRBD1 (7 bases). CDR3 length: 14 amino acids. Germline V CDR1 and CDR2: SNHLY, FYNNEI. V lost 6 bases, J lost 5 bases, and 16 bases lay in between. CDR3: CASSPRGVRETQYF. DNA for the CDR3: TGTGCCAGCAGCCCCAGGGGGGTTAGGGAGACCCAGTACTTC.

The gene calls are TRBV27 and TRBJ2-7, with 7 positions matching TRBD2. There are 15 residues in the CDR3. The germline V gene encodes CDR1 MNHEY and CDR2 SMNVEV (reference sequence). J gave up 3 bases and V 4 bases, and 9 bases lay outside the gene matches. The CDR3, as DNA: TGTGCCAGCAGTTCCCCCCGGGGGGTGGGCTACGAGCAGTACTTC. It is translated as CASSSPRGVGYEQYF.

The chain joins TRBV9 to TRBJ2-7; 11 bases map to TRBD2. V lost 7 bases and J lost 4; bases outside the gene matches: 13. CDR1 SGDLS and CDR2 YYNGEE come from the germline V gene. This CDR3 region has 16 residues. In nucleotides, the CDR3 is TGTGCCAGCTCACAATCTAGCGGGGGGATCTATTACGAGCAGTACTTC. This gives the protein CASSQSSGGIYYEQYF.

The gene calls are TRBV7-9 and TRBJ1-1; weak D call: TRBD1 (5 bases). Germline V gene sequence: CDR1 SEHNR, CDR2 FQNEAQ (reference sequence). The V end lost 5 bases, the J end lost 4 bases, and 8 bases lay between the germline ends. The CDR3 is made up of 12 amino acids. CDR3 nucleotides: TGTGCCAGCAGCCGGGGGACCACTGAAGCTTTCTTT. It is translated as CASSRGTTEAFF. The full variable domain, rest sourced from reference TRBV7-9 and TRBJ1-1, is DTGVSQNPRHKITKRGQNVTFRCDPISEHNRLYWYRQTLGQGPEFLTYFQNEAQLEKSRLLSDRFSAERPKGSFSTLEIQRTEQGDSAMYLCASSRGTTEAFFGQGTRLTVV.

V usage is TRBV28 and J usage is TRBJ2-7; D perhaps matches TRBD2 (6 bases). CDR1 is MDHEN and CDR2 is SYDVKM in the germline V gene. The CDR3 covers 12 residues. The V and J ends lost 7 bases and 2 bases respectively, with 9 bases between them. The CDR3 sequence: CASKAGPYEQYF. The CDR3 DNA reads TGTGCCAGCAAGGCGGGGCCCTACGAGCAGTACTTC. Full variable domain (rest looked up from reference TRBV28 and TRBJ2-7): DVKVTQSSRYLVKRTGEKVFLECVQDMDHENMFWYRQDPGLGLRLIYFSYDVKMKEKGDIPEGYSVSREKKERFSLILESASTNQTSMYLCASKAGPYEQYFGPGTRLTVT.

The V and J genes are TRBV11-2 and TRBJ1-2; tentatively, D is TRBD1 (5 bases). V lost 5 bases to trimming and J lost 4 bases, with 11 bases between them. The CDR3 sequence is 13 residues long. Germline V lookup: CDR1 SGHAT, CDR2 FQNNGV. The DNA of the CDR3 is TGTGCCAGCAGCGAGCGACAGCTCTATGGCTACACCTTC. Translating it yields CASSERQLYGYTF.

The chain uses TRBV19 and TRBJ2-7; 7 nucleotides line up with TRBD1. This CDR3 comprises 14 residues. Germline V CDR1 and CDR2: LNHDA, SQIVND (reference sequence). V gave up 5 bases and J gave up 3 bases; unmatched junction bases: 7. The CDR3 protein is CASSSQGQSYEQYF. DNA for the CDR3: TGTGCCAGTAGTTCCCAGGGACAGAGCTACGAGCAGTACTTC.

The genes are TRBV28 and TRBJ1-4; TRBD1 matches at 9 bases. The germline CDR1 and CDR2 sequences are MDHEN and SYDVKM. The V gene end was trimmed by 7 bases and the J gene end by 8 bases; junction bases not matched to a gene: 8. The CDR3 length is 14 residues. The CDR3 coding sequence is TGTGCCAGCACCTTGGGACAGGGAAGCGAAAAACTGTTTTTT. It translates to CASTLGQGSEKLFF.

The V gene is TRBV5-1, the J gene TRBJ2-5; D may be TRBD1 (5 bases). Germline CDR1 reads SGHRS; CDR2 reads YFSETQ. The CDR3 sequence is 14 residues long. Trimming shortened V by 9 bases and J by 5 bases, and 20 bases separated the two germline ends. The CDR3 loop is CATRPVASGETQYF. The CDR3, as DNA: TGCGCCACAAGACCCGTGGCCTCAGGGGAGACCCAGTACTTC. Complete variable domain (other parts from reference TRBV5-1 and TRBJ2-5): KAGVTQTPRYLIKTRGQQVTLSCSPISGHRSVSWYQQTPGQGLQFLFEYFSETQRNKGNFPGRFSGRQFSNSRSEMNVSTLELGDSALYLCATRPVASGETQYFGPGTRLLVL.

The chain combines TRBV2 with TRBJ2-2, with 7 bases that match TRBD1. CDR1 SNHLY and CDR2 FYNNEI come from the germline V gene. The CDR3 is 14 residues long. V lost 8 bases, J lost 0 bases, and 3 bases stayed unmatched. The CDR3 protein is CASGGQANTGELFF. CDR3 DNA: TGTGCCAGCGGCGGACAGGCGAACACCGGGGAGCTGTTTTTT.

This sequence joins TRBV12-3 or TRBV12-4 and TRBJ1-2; 9 bases map to TRBD1. V lost 3 bases, J lost 10 bases, and 6 bases stayed unmatched. CDR3 length equals 13 residues. CDR3 bases: TGTGCCAGCAGTTTCGGACAGGGGTCCTCCTACACCTTC. Translating gives CASSFGQGSSYTF.